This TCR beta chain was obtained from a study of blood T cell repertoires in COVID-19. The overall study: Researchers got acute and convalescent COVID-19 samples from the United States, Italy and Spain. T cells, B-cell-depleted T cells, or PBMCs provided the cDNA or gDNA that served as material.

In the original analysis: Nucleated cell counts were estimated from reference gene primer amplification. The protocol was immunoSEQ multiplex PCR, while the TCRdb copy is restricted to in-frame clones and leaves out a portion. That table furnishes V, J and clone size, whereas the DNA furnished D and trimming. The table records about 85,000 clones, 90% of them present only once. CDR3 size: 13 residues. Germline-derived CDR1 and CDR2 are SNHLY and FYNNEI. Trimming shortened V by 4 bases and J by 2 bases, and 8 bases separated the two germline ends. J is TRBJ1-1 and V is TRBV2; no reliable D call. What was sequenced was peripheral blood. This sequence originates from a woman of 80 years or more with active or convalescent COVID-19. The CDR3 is CASSVNINTEAFF. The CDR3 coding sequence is TGTGCCAGCAGTGTTAACATAAACACTGAAGCTTTCTTT. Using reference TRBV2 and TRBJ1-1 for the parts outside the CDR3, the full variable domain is EPEVTQTPSHQVTQMGQEVILRCVPISNHLYFYWYRQILGQKVEFLVSFYNNEISEKSEIFDDQFSVERPDGSNFTLKIRSTKLEDSAMYFCASSVNINTEAFFGQGTRLTVV.